This T cell receptor (beta chain) was sequenced in a study of shared clonotypes between healthy human individuals. The method was immunoSEQ multiplex PCR; TCRdb's version includes in-frame clones alone and lacks a portion of them. The sample includes fewer than 550,000 clones, almost 80% of them seen just once. Germline CDR1 and CDR2: PRHDT and FYEKMQ (reference sequence). The CDR3 runs to 15 residues. V gave up 5 bases and J gave up 0 bases; unmatched junction bases: 5. This clone has a handful of counts. Sequenced input: PBMCs. The chain employs TRBV13 and TRBJ2-3, with 7 bases fitting TRBD2. The clonotype originates from a woman between 40 and 50 years old in good health. Some clones in this sample may be carry-over from other donors' samples. The CDR3 bases are TGTGCCAGCAGCCAAGCGGGATACAGCACAGATACGCAGTATTTT. Its translation is CASSQAGYSTDTQYF.